The text below deals with one T cell receptor (beta chain). This specimen belongs to a study of cytotoxic CD8 clonotypes in ibrutinib-treated CLL. Data came from immunoSEQ multiplex PCR; TCRdb stores just in-frame clones and leaves some out. This repertoire shows approximately 170,000 clones, around nine tenths found once; its top ten account for over 2.5%. The CDR3 consists of 16 residues. Trimming removed 0 bases at V and 3 bases at J, with 14 bases between. Germline CDR1 LGHNA, CDR2 YNFKEQ. The receptor comes from a human donor with chronic lymphocytic leukemia. The chain combines TRBV4-2 with TRBJ1-1; D call uncertain. The sequences come from PBMCs, collected at disease progression, from a patient treated with ibrutinib. CDR3 sequence (DNA): TGTGCCAGCAGCCAAGATCCCCAGGAAAGGGACACTGAAGCTTTCTTT. This codes for CASSQDPQERDTEAFF.